These 5 T cell receptor beta chains were sequenced from one sample in a study of blood T cells in healthy people across ages. A sample-barcoded 5' primer and a J-beta primer mix were used in a second PCR of about 7 to 12 cycles. In TCRdb, the 5' RACE reads were re-called with MiXCR into one record per CDR3 protein. The sample holds under 1 million distinct CDR3 sequences, around 43% seen once. The source material was blood. Receptors were obtained from a man in his sixties in good health.

This clonotype showed up many times. The gene calls are TRBV2 and TRBJ1-1; D uncertain. Germline V gene lookup returns CDR1 SNHLY and CDR2 FYNNEI. The CDR3 is 13 amino acids. Between the trimmed V and J ends, which lost 3 bases and 1 base, there was a span of 6 bases. CDR3 DNA: TGTGCCAGCAGTGACCTTGAGAACACTGAAGCTTTCTTT. Protein: CASSDLENTEAFF.

Of note for this clonotype: A read error may explain this, as a much larger clone is one base away. CDR3 sequence (DNA): TGTGCCATCAGTGACCGGGACAGGGGTTATTCTAGGTACGAGCAGTTCTTC. Translation gives CAISDRDRGYSRYEQFF. V and J are TRBV10-3 and TRBJ2-1; 10 bases are shared with TRBD1. The junction had 15 bases not matched to a gene; V was cut back by 3 bases and J by 10 bases. CDR3 length equals 17 residues. Germline values: CDR1 ENHRY, CDR2 SYGVKD.

Comment on this clonotype: This may arise from a read error, as a much more abundant clone is one base away. The chain has TRBV4-1 and TRBJ2-3; D could derive from TRBD1 or TRBD2 (5 bases each). CDR1 and CDR2 from the germline V gene are MGHRA and YSYEKL. The length of the CDR3 is 16 residues. The CDR3 protein is CAGSQGFRGGTDTQYF. In DNA form, the CDR3 reads TGCGCCGGCAGCCAAGGGTTTCGGGGCGGAACAGATACGCAGTATTTT.

The chain is built from TRBV29-1 and TRBJ2-7; TRBD1 agrees at 9 bases. The CDR3 runs to 14 residues. The germline V gene has CDR1 SQVTM and CDR2 ANQGSEA. Written as DNA, the CDR3 is TGCATCCCATCCGGGACAGGGTGGGGGTACGAGCAGTACTTC. Translated, it gives CIPSGTGWGYEQYF.

The rearrangement joins TRBV7-2 to TRBJ1-2; D not certain. Germline V gene lookup returns CDR1 SGHTA and CDR2 FQGNSA. V was shortened by 2 bases and J by 8 bases, with 18 bases between the two germline ends. The CDR3 runs to 15 residues. CDR3 bases: TGTGCCAGCAGCTTATCCGCCTATACTCCCGGGGGCTACACCTTC. It specifies CASSLSAYTPGGYTF.